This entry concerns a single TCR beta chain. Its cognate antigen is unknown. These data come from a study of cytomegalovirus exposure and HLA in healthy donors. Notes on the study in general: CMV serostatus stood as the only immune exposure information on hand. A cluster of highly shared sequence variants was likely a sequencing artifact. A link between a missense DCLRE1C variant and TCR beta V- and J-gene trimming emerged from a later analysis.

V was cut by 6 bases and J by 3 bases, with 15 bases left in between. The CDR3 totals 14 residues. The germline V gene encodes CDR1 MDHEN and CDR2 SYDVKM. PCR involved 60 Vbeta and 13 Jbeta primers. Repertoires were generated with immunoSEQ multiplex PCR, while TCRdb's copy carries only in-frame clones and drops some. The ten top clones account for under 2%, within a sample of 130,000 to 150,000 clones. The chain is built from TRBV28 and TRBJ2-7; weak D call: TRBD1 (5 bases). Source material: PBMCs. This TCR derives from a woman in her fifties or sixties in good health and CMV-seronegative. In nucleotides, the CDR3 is TGTGCCAGCAGACCAACCAGGGATAGCTACGAGCAGTACTTC. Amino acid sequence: CASRPTRDSYEQYF.